This entry lists 27 T cell receptor beta chains sequenced from one sample in a study of T cell responses to AZD1222 COVID-19 vaccine. The method was immunoSEQ multiplex PCR; TCRdb's version includes in-frame clones alone and lacks a portion of them. The data hold over 110,000 clones, with roughly 90% observed a single time. The material sequenced was peripheral blood, taken 28 days after the second AZD1222 dose. These receptors were taken from an adult who received the AZD1222 COVID-19 vaccine.

The chain has TRBV28 and TRBJ1-2; unclear D gene. The germline gives CDR1 MDHEN, CDR2 SYDVKM. Trimming took off 2 bases at V and 8 bases at J, with 12 bases between the two ends. The CDR3 contains 13 residues. The CDR3 nucleotides read TGTGCCAGCAGTTTAGTTGGTGCAGGCGGCTACACCTTC. Its protein product is CASSLVGAGGYTF.

The CDR3 DNA follows: TGTGCCAGCAGCCTCGAGGGGGAGAGCTCCTACGAGCAGTACTTC. It encodes CASSLEGESSYEQYF. This chain connects TRBV11-2 to TRBJ2-7; TRBD1 might be the D (6 bases). This CDR3 spans 15 amino acids. Trimming cost V 5 bases and J 0 bases, with 14 bases left between them. Germline V gene sequence: CDR1 SGHAT, CDR2 FQNNGV.

This clone has a single count. This rearrangement joins TRBV24-1 to TRBJ2-7, with 8 bases lining up with TRBD1. Germline CDR1 and CDR2: KGHDR and SFDVKD. The J segment lost 2 bases and the V segment lost 7 bases, leaving 6 bases of the junction unmatched. The CDR3 contains 14 residues. The CDR3 DNA is TGTGCCACCAGCAAAGGACAGGGCCCCTACGAGCAGTACTTC. This encodes CATSKGQGPYEQYF.

The V call is TRBV2, the J call TRBJ2-1; 10 bases fit TRBD2. The CDR3 sequence is 15 residues long. The junction had 4 bases not matched to a gene; V was cut back by 2 bases and J by 6 bases. CDR1 SNHLY and CDR2 FYNNEI come from the germline V gene. CDR3 nucleotide sequence: TGTGCCAGCAGTGAACTAGCGGGAGTGCCCAATGAGCAGTTCTTC. It translates to CASSELAGVPNEQFF.

This clone was observed a few times. The V and J genes are TRBV5-4 and TRBJ2-7, with 7 bases matching TRBD2. Germline assignment: CDR1 SGHNT and CDR2 YYREEE (reference sequence). This CDR3 comprises 16 residues. After removal of 0 bases from V and 2 bases from J, the junction contained 8 bases not matched to a gene. CDR3 residues: CASSLASASGAYEQYF. CDR3 DNA: TGTGCCAGCAGCTTGGCCTCGGCTAGCGGAGCCTACGAGCAGTACTTC.

The chain joins TRBV6-5 to TRBJ2-5, with D hard to call. Deletions cut 6 bases from V and 5 bases from J, with 16 bases between. The germline gives CDR1 MNHEY, CDR2 SVGAGI. The length of the CDR3 is 14 residues. CDR3 in amino acids: CASRWTRQVETQYF. The CDR3 nucleotides are TGTGCCAGCAGGTGGACGCGGCAGGTTGAGACCCAGTACTTC.

The V call is TRBV19, the J call TRBJ1-5; 7 bases agree with TRBD1. CDR1 LNHDA and CDR2 SQIVND come from the germline V gene (reference sequence). This CDR3 comprises 14 residues. With 4 bases clipped from V and 2 bases from J, the junction kept 2 bases outside the gene matches. The CDR3 here is CASSTGGGNQPQHF. CDR3 DNA: TGTGCCAGTAGTACAGGGGGAGGCAATCAGCCCCAGCATTTT. Drawing the rest from reference TRBV19 and TRBJ1-5, the complete variable domain is DGGITQSPKYLFRKEGQNVTLSCEQNLNHDAMYWYRQDPGQGLRLIYYSQIVNDFQKGDIAEGYSVSREKKESFPLTVTSAQKNPTAFYLCASSTGGGNQPQHFGDGTRLSIL.

The chain is built from TRBV19 and TRBJ1-6; 8 bases line up with TRBD1. Per the germline V gene, CDR1 is LNHDA and CDR2 is SQIVND (reference sequence). This CDR3 is 14 amino acids long. The V and J ends lost 5 bases and 10 bases, in that order; junction bases with no gene match: 7. The CDR3 is CASSSGQEVSPLHF. For the CDR3, the DNA is TGTGCCAGTAGTTCGGGACAGGAGGTCTCACCCCTCCACTTT.

This clone was picked up one time. The chain is built from TRBV11-2 and TRBJ2-7, with TRBD1 as a possible D gene (5 bases). V lost 8 bases to trimming and J lost 4 bases, with 9 bases between them. This CDR3 contains 11 residues. Germline V gene sequence: CDR1 SGHAT, CDR2 FQNNGV. For the CDR3, the DNA is TGTGCCAGCCAGGGTAAATACGAGCAGTACTTC. It translates to CASQGKYEQYF.

The rearrangement links TRBV7-6 to TRBJ2-1; 8 bases map to TRBD2. Germline V gene lookup returns CDR1 SGHVS and CDR2 FNYEAQ. The length of the CDR3 is 15 residues. Unmatched junction bases numbered 9, after V lost 1 base and J lost 10 bases. CDR3 DNA: TGTGCCAGCAGCTTAGAGGGACTAGGTCAGAACGAGCAGTTCTTC. Translating it yields CASSLEGLGQNEQFF.

This clone has just a few counts. This sequence joins TRBV5-1 and TRBJ1-4; D not certain. The length of the CDR3 is 15 residues. Germline V gene data show CDR1 as SGHRS and CDR2 as YFSETQ. The V end lost 0 bases, the J end lost 1 base, and 7 bases lay between the germline ends. This CDR3 reads CASSLEPGTNEKLFF. In DNA, the CDR3 is TGCGCCAGCAGCTTGGAGCCGGGAACTAATGAAAAACTGTTTTTT.

The DNA for the CDR3 is TGTGCCAGTAGTAATGCAGGGGGGGACACTGAAGCTTTCTTT. Amino acid sequence: CASSNAGGDTEAFF. This chain links TRBV19 with TRBJ1-1, with 7 positions matching TRBD1. V was pared by 4 bases and J by 3 bases, with 5 bases of the junction left unmatched. This CDR3 comprises 14 residues. Germline V gives CDR1 LNHDA, CDR2 SQIVND (reference sequence).

J is TRBJ2-1 and V is TRBV6-2 or TRBV6-3, with 7 bases lining up with TRBD1. CDR3 length: 14 amino acids. The germline V gene has CDR1 MNHEY and CDR2 SVGEGT. V was clipped by 5 bases and J by 1 base; unmatched bases: 2. The CDR3 spells CASSHRGSYNEQFF. CDR3 sequence (DNA): TGTGCCAGCAGTCACAGGGGATCCTACAATGAGCAGTTCTTC.

The chain is built from TRBV29-1 and TRBJ1-2; unclear D gene. The CDR3 length is 11 residues. The V gene lost 6 bases and the J gene lost 6 bases, with 11 bases spanning the gap. The germline CDR1 and CDR2 sequences are SQVTM and ANQGSEA. The DNA of the CDR3 is TGCAGCGTCTTTAATCGGAATGGCTACACCTTC. Protein sequence: CSVFNRNGYTF.

The chain recombines TRBV5-6 with TRBJ1-5; the D gene is possibly TRBD1 (5 bases). Germline assignment: CDR1 SGHDT and CDR2 YYEEEE. V lost 3 bases to trimming and J lost 4 bases, with 14 bases between them. The CDR3 runs 15 residues. CDR3 nucleotide sequence: TGTGCCAGCAGCTCCAGGGTCTTAAGAAATCAGCCCCAGCATTTT. Translation: CASSSRVLRNQPQHF. Combining the CDR3 with reference TRBV5-6 and TRBJ1-5 gives the whole variable domain DAGVTQSPTHLIKTRGQQVTLRCSPKSGHDTVSWYQQALGQGPQFIFQYYEEEERQRGNFPDRFSGHQFPNYSSELNVNALLLGDSALYLCASSSRVLRNQPQHFGDGTRLSIL.

The CDR3 bases are TGTGCCAGCAGTGAACAGGGTGGAGGTTCACCCCTCCACTTT. It specifies CASSEQGGGSPLHF. V gene TRBV2 combines with J gene TRBJ1-6, with a weak D call TRBD1 (5 bases). CDR3 length: 14 amino acids. Trimming took 2 bases from V and 9 from J, leaving 11 bases between them. CDR1 is SNHLY, CDR2 FYNNEI, per germline.

In its sample, this clone was seen a few times. V is TRBV24-1 and J is TRBJ2-5, with 10 bases matching TRBD1. The V gene's germline CDR1 is KGHDR and CDR2 SFDVKD. J was trimmed by 4 bases and V by 4 bases; bases with no gene match: 5. The CDR3 is 15 amino acids. CDR3 DNA: TGTGCCACCAGTGACCCGGGACAGGGGCTAGAGACCCAGTACTTC. Translating it yields CATSDPGQGLETQYF.

The V gene is TRBV6-5, the J gene TRBJ1-5, with D unclear. Germline lookup yields CDR1 MNHEY and CDR2 SVGAGI. The CDR3 is made up of 14 amino acids. V shed 0 bases and J shed 5 bases, with 8 bases lying between them. Written as DNA, the CDR3 is TGTGCCAGCAGTTACTCGATTGGGGATCAGCCCCAGCATTTT. It is translated as CASSYSIGDQPQHF.

The chain is built from TRBV30 and TRBJ1-6; maybe TRBD1 (5 bases). Germline V CDR1 and CDR2: GTSNPN, SVGIG (reference sequence). The CDR3 is 14 amino acids. V was trimmed by 0 bases and J by 10 bases, leaving 13 bases between them. The CDR3 region is CAWSVRGSGSPLHF. Here the CDR3 DNA reads TGTGCCTGGAGTGTCCGGGGGAGCGGATCACCCCTCCACTTT.

This chain joins TRBV2 and TRBJ2-3; TRBD2 matches at 10 bases. This CDR3 is 12 amino acids long. V shed 4 bases, J shed 10 bases, and the junction held 2 bases outside the gene matches. Germline CDR1 reads SNHLY; CDR2 reads FYNNEI. Here the CDR3 reads CASSASGSSQYF. For the CDR3, the DNA is TGTGCCAGCAGTGCTAGCGGGAGCTCGCAGTATTTT.

The rearrangement uses TRBV6-5 and TRBJ1-6, with a weak D call TRBD1 (6 bases). Between the trimmed V and J ends, which lost 2 bases and 10 bases, there was a span of 15 bases. CDR1 is MNHEY, CDR2 SVGAGI, per germline. The CDR3 is made up of 15 amino acids. The CDR3 sequence is CASSYGGAAGSPLHF. For the CDR3, the DNA is TGTGCCAGCAGTTACGGGGGGGCGGCGGGGTCACCCCTCCACTTT.

This CDR3 is CASSPWDRDGNSPLHF. DNA of the CDR3: TGTGCCAGCAGCCCTTGGGACAGGGACGGTAATTCACCCCTCCACTTT. The rearrangement links TRBV9 to TRBJ1-6; TRBD1 matches at 9 bases. Germline values: CDR1 SGDLS, CDR2 YYNGEE. This CDR3 has 16 amino acids. With 4 bases clipped from V and 6 bases from J, the junction kept 8 bases outside the gene matches.

V and J are TRBV28 and TRBJ1-5; D remains ambiguous. Deletions cut 6 bases from V and 3 bases from J, with 18 bases between. Germline V gene data show CDR1 as MDHEN and CDR2 as SYDVKM. This CDR3 region has 16 residues. CDR3 bases: TGTGCCAGCAGCCTGGTTCGGACGGGCCCCAATCAGCCCCAGCATTTT. Translated, it gives CASSLVRTGPNQPQHF.

The chain recombines TRBV30 with TRBJ1-1, with a weak D call TRBD1 (6 bases). Trimming took off 5 bases at V and 4 bases at J, with 17 bases between the two ends. CDR1 is GTSNPN and CDR2 is SVGIG in the germline V gene (reference sequence). CDR3 length: 14 amino acids. The CDR3, as DNA: TGTGCCTGGTTGCCAGGGGCGCCGGGCACTGAAGCTTTCTTT. Amino acid sequence: CAWLPGAPGTEAFF. Based on the CDR3 plus reference TRBV30 and TRBJ1-1, the full variable domain is SQTIHQWPATLVQPVGSPLSLECTVEGTSNPNLYWYRQAAGRGLQLLFYSVGIGQISSEVPQNLSASRPQDRQFILSSKKLLLSDSGFYLCAWLPGAPGTEAFFGQGTRLTVV.

V is TRBV5-5 and J is TRBJ2-1, with D possibly TRBD2 on 7 matching bases. The CDR3 runs to 15 residues. V was trimmed by 0 bases and J by 4 bases, leaving 11 bases between them. Germline V CDR1 and CDR2: SGHKS, YYEKEE (reference sequence). The CDR3 nucleotides are TGTGCCAGCAGCTTGGATGCGGGGGCTTACAATGAGCAGTTCTTC. This gives the protein CASSLDAGAYNEQFF.

This sequence joins TRBV6-1 and TRBJ2-1; 14 nucleotides match TRBD2. V shed 3 bases and J 6 bases; nucleotides not matched to a gene: 1. There are 15 residues in the CDR3. Per the germline V gene, CDR1 is MNHNS and CDR2 is SASEGT. This chain's CDR3 is CASSDGLAGGNEQFF. The CDR3 DNA follows: TGTGCCAGCAGTGATGGACTAGCGGGGGGCAATGAGCAGTTCTTC.

The CDR3 nucleotides read TGTGCCAGCAGCTTAGGACCCGTGGGGGGGGCCGGAGAAAAACTGTTTTTT. Amino acids: CASSLGPVGGAGEKLFF. The chain uses TRBV11-2 and TRBJ1-4, with D possibly TRBD1 on 6 matching bases. Germline CDR1 and CDR2: SGHAT and FQNNGV. V shed 1 base and J shed 8 bases, with 20 bases lying between them. The CDR3 contains 17 residues. Using reference TRBV11-2 and TRBJ1-4 for the parts outside the CDR3, the full variable domain is EAGVAQSPRYKIIEKRQSVAFWCNPISGHATLYWYQQILGQGPKLLIQFQNNGVVDDSQLPKDRFSAERLKGVDSTLKIQPAKLEDSAVYLCASSLGPVGGAGEKLFFGSGTQLSVL.